This TCR beta chain was profiled in a study of yellow fever vaccine responses in identical twins. V lost 3 bases to trimming and J lost 8 bases; unmatched junction nucleotides: 7. Germline CDR1 is SQVTM and CDR2 is ANQGSEA. The CDR3 is made up of 13 amino acids. In TCRdb, the RT-PCR reads were re-called with MiXCR into one record per CDR3 protein. The sample lists under 20,000 distinct CDR3 sequences, approximately 71% occurring once. The chain uses TRBV29-1 and TRBJ2-1, with TRBD2 matching 7 bases. The TCR was taken from a woman aged 18-29 years who received the yellow fever vaccine. The sequences come from T cells from blood (PBMCs), unsorted or a sorted subset (not recorded which), collected before or after yellow fever vaccination (not recorded which). The DNA for the CDR3 is TGCAGCGTTGACGGGGGGAGGCGCGATGAGCAGTTCTTC. Its protein is CSVDGGRRDEQFF.